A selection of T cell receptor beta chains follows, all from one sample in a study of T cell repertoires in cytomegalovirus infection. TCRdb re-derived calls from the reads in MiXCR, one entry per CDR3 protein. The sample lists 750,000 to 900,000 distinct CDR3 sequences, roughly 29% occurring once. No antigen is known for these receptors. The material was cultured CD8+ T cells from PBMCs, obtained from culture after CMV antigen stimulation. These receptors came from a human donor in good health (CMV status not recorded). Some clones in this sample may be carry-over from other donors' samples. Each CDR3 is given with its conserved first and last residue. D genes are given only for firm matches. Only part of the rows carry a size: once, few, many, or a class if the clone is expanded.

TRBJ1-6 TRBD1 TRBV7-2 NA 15 CASSLGQGTNSPLHF TGTGCCAGCAGCTTAGGACAGGGGACAAATTCACCCCTCCACTTT
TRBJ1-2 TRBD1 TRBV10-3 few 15 CAIRTRTGEKNGYTF TGTGCCATCAGGACCCGGACAGGGGAGAAAAATGGCTACACCTTC
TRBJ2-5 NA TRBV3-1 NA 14 CASSPQDYQETQYF TGTGCCAGCAGCCCCCAAGATTACCAAGAGACCCAGTACTTC
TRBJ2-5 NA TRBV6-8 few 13 CASSGHPQETQYF TGTGCCAGCAGCGGACATCCCCAAGAGACCCAGTACTTC
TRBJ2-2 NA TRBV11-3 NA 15 CASSSRDENTGELFF TGTGCCAGCAGCTCTAGGGACGAAAACACCGGGGAGCTGTTTTTT
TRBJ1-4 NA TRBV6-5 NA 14 CASSYDRFNEKLFF TGTGCCAGCAGTTACGACAGGTTTAATGAAAAACTGTTTTTT
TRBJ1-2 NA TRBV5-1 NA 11 CASSLGGNYTF TGCGCCAGCAGCTTGGGAGGGAACTACACCTTC
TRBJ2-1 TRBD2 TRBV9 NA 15 CASSPGTSPRYEQFF TGTGCCAGCAGCCCCGGGACTAGCCCCCGCTATGAGCAGTTCTTC
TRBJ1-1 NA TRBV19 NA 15 CASSIAGTRTPVAFF TGTGCCAGTAGTATAGCCGGGACACGGACTCCGGTAGCTTTCTTT
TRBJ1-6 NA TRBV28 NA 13 CASEGADNSPLHF TGTGCCAGCGAAGGGGCGGATAATTCACCCCTCCACTTT
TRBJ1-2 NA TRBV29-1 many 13 CSGTGGEDYGYTF TGCAGCGGGACCGGCGGTGAGGACTATGGCTACACCTTC
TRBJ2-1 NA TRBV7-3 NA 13 CASSSPPADEQFF TGTGCCAGCAGCTCCCCCCCGGCGGATGAGCAGTTCTTC
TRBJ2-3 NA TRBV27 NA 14 CASSLSWGDNTQYF TGTGCCAGCAGTTTATCGTGGGGGGACAATACGCAGTATTTT
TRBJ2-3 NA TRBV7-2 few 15 CASSLEPGGPDTQYF TGTGCCAGCAGCTTAGAGCCAGGGGGGCCAGATACGCAGTATTTT
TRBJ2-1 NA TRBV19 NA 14 CASSMRHIYNEQFF TGTGCCAGTAGTATGAGGCACATATACAATGAGCAGTTCTTC
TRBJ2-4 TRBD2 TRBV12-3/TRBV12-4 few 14 CASRGGGPQDIQYF TGTGCCAGCAGGGGGGGAGGGCCTCAAGACATTCAGTACTTC
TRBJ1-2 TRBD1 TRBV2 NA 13 CARRDRGAHGYTF TGTGCCAGGCGGGACAGGGGAGCTCATGGCTACACCTTC
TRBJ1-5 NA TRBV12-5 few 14 CASGSLDRNQPQHF TGTGCTAGTGGTTCTCTGGACAGAAATCAGCCCCAGCATTTT
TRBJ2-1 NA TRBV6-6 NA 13 CASSSGGNNEQFF TGTGCCAGCAGTTCCGGGGGAAACAATGAGCAGTTCTTC
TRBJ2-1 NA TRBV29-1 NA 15 CSVEESGDTYNEQFF TGCAGCGTTGAAGAGAGCGGAGACACCTACAATGAGCAGTTCTTC
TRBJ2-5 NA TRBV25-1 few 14 CASSASGARETQYF TGTGCCAGCAGTGCGTCGGGGGCACGCGAGACCCAGTACTTC
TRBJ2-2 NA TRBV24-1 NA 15 CATSETPGNTGELFF TGTGCCACCAGTGAAACGCCGGGGAACACCGGGGAGCTGTTTTTT
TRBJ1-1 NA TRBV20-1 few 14 CSVRLLSGGTEAFF TGCAGTGTCAGGTTACTTTCCGGGGGCACTGAAGCTTTCTTT
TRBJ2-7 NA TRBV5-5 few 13 CASTGGNSYEQYF TGTGCCAGCACAGGAGGGAACTCCTACGAGCAGTACTTC
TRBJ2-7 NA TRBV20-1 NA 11 CSAGTTYEQYF TGCAGTGCTGGGACCACCTACGAGCAGTACTTC
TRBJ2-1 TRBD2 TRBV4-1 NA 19 CASSQDTFSGAGSFDEQFF TGCGCCAGCAGCCAAGATACGTTCTCGGGAGCGGGATCTTTCGATGAGCAGTTCTTC
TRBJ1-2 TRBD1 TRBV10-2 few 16 CASSESTRGQPYGYTF TGCGCCAGCAGTGAGTCGACGCGGGGACAGCCCTATGGCTACACCTTC
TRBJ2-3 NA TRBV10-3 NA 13 CATNPGPTATQYF TGTGCCACTAACCCGGGACCCACCGCCACGCAGTATTTT
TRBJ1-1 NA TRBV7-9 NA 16 CASSHPGGASNTEAFF TGTGCCAGCAGCCATCCTGGCGGGGCCTCGAACACTGAAGCTTTCTTT
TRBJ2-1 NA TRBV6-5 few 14 CASSYSMEGNEQFF TGTGCCAGCAGTTACTCGATGGAGGGGAATGAGCAGTTCTTC
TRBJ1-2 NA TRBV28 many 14 CASSTLYRVYGYTF TGTGCCAGCAGTACCCTTTACAGGGTCTATGGCTACACCTTC
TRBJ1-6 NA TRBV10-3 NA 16 CAISEKTSSYNSPLHF TGTGCCATCAGTGAAAAGACTAGCTCCTATAATTCACCCCTCCACTTT
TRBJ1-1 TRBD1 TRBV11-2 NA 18 CASSQPDRGGISGTEAFF TGTGCCAGCAGCCAACCCGACAGGGGTGGGATTTCAGGCACTGAAGCTTTCTTT
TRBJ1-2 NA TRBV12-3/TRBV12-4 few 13 CASSFGATGGNTF TGTGCCAGCAGTTTTGGCGCGACAGGTGGAAACACCTTC
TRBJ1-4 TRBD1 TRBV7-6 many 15 CASSTTGGASEKLFF TGTGCCAGCAGCACAACAGGGGGCGCAAGTGAAAAACTGTTTTTT
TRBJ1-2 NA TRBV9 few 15 CASSAGGAVGDGYTF TGTGCCAGCAGCGCGGGGGGAGCCGTGGGAGATGGCTACACCTTC
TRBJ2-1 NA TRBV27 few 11 CASGSNVEQFF TGTGCCAGCGGAAGCAACGTTGAGCAGTTCTTC